This T cell receptor (beta chain) was found in a study of T cells in Graves' hyperthyroidism and ophthalmopathy. RNA transcripts yielded amplified TCR beta CDR3 regions. The HTBI set primed first-round TCR CDR3 RT-PCR. TCRdb processed the multiplex PCR reads anew with MiXCR; each CDR3 protein has one entry. The data contain under 700,000 distinct CDR3 sequences, more than 45% of them seen just once; the ten biggest clones take up roughly 8.2%. This CDR3 is built from 14 residues. CDR1 is SGHVS, CDR2 FQNEAQ, per germline. Trimming shortened V by 5 bases and J by 10 bases, and 20 bases separated the two germline ends.

The clonotype comes from a young woman with Graves' hyperthyroidism. The genes are TRBV7-8 and TRBJ1-2; TRBD1 is a possible D gene (5 bases). The specimen sequenced was peripheral blood or thyroid tissue (not recorded which). As DNA, the CDR3 is TGTGCCAGCAGCCCCCTAGGGACCGACGATGCCTACACCTTC. It codes for CASSPLGTDDAYTF.